This T cell receptor (beta chain) emerged from a study of T-cell reconstitution after alpha-beta-depleted transplantation in children listed by TCRdb under 2016. Regarding the complete study: Using TCR repertoire profiling, the study followed T-cell immune reconstitution in a quantitative way in children after TCRalphabeta/CD19-depleted allogeneic hematopoietic cell transplantation.

The library came from PCR. The reads were generated on an Illumina HiSeq 2500. TCR library preparation used molecular barcoding, with unique molecular identifiers applied to normalize quantification of the TCRbeta repertoire. The public reads were reprocessed in TCRdb via fastp at Q25 and MiXCR, keeping in-frame beta chains. Entries are consolidated by CDR3 protein sequence, retaining the most common genes and DNA. Within this sample are roughly 500,000 distinct CDR3 sequences, with around a third of them counted one time only. Less than 2.5% of the sample lies in the top ten. V is reduced by 4 bases and J by 3 bases, leaving a spacing of 14 bases between them. In the germline V gene, CDR1 corresponds to LGHNA and CDR2 to YSLEER. The CDR3, from cysteine to phenylalanine, totals 15 residues. Solely the CDR3 DNA is kept, with 45 bases framed from the first base. About this clonotype: It has no known antigen specificity. Base qualities are not provided; no much larger clone lies one nucleotide away.

This sequence originates from a human donor who donated a stem cell graft to a child with aplastic anemia. The sample consisted of PBMCs from the stem cell graft donor, taken from the stem cell graft. The chain uses TRBV4-3 and TRBJ2-3; the D segment might be TRBD1 or TRBD2, since each matches 5 bases. The nucleotides are TGCGCCAGCAGCCCTTGGGGGACCCCGACAGATACGCAGTATTTT. This sequence encodes CASSPWGTPTDTQYF.